A single sample gave rise to the 14 T cell receptor beta chains below, sequenced in a study of blood T cell repertoires in COVID-19. Assay used: immunoSEQ multiplex PCR; TCRdb lists only in-frame clones, some missing. The data hold around 250,000 clones, with around 88% observed a single time. Sequencing used peripheral blood. Every receptor here comes from a woman of 80 years or more with COVID-19, enrolled during active disease.

This chain uses TRBV6-5 with TRBJ2-1; D possibly corresponds to TRBD1 (6 bases). V shed 6 bases and J shed 4 bases, with 13 bases lying between them. This CDR3 has 14 amino acids. CDR1 and CDR2 from the germline V gene are MNHEY and SVGAGI. Written as DNA, the CDR3 is TGTGCCAGCAGCGGACAGTCAAAGTACAATGAGCAGTTCTTC. Its protein is CASSGQSKYNEQFF.

This clone appeared once. The chain joins TRBV19 to TRBJ2-1; 12 bases map to TRBD2. The CDR3 is made up of 15 amino acids. Germline trimming cut 10 bases from V and 6 bases from J; bases unmatched to any gene: 10. In germline, CDR1 is LNHDA, CDR2 SQIVND (reference sequence). The CDR3 loop reads CATSGGVQVGNEQFF. The CDR3 coding sequence is TGTGCCACTAGCGGGGGGGTTCAGGTCGGCAATGAGCAGTTCTTC.

This chain uses TRBV18 with TRBJ1-1, with 7 nucleotides matching TRBD1. V shed 3 bases, J shed 2 bases, and the junction held 6 bases outside the gene matches. Per germline, CDR1 KGHSH and CDR2 LQKENI. The CDR3 loop spans 15 amino acids. DNA of the CDR3: TGTGCCAGCTCACCTACAGGGGTCCGAAACACTGAAGCTTTCTTT. Protein sequence: CASSPTGVRNTEAFF.

The sample holds one count of this clone. This chain links TRBV28 with TRBJ2-1; 16 nucleotides align to TRBD2. The V gene end was trimmed by 10 bases and the J gene end by 4 bases; junction bases not matched to a gene: 7. Germline V lookup: CDR1 MDHEN, CDR2 SYDVKM. This CDR3 contains 16 residues. CDR3: CATTGTSGGAYNEQFF. DNA for the CDR3: TGTGCCACCACTGGGACTAGCGGGGGGGCTTACAATGAGCAGTTCTTC.

Only one count was recorded for this clone. V usage is TRBV6-2 or TRBV6-3 and J usage is TRBJ2-3, with 8 bases aligning to TRBD2. Trimming cost V 5 bases and J 6 bases; bases outside gene matches: 16. The V gene's germline CDR1 is MNHEY and CDR2 SVGEGT. The CDR3 is made up of 17 amino acids. CDR3 DNA: TGTGCCAGCAGTCAGGCGGTTCGGGGGGGCCTGTCTGATACGCAGTATTTT. Its protein product is CASSQAVRGGLSDTQYF.

J is TRBJ1-2 and V is TRBV19; D not resolved. The CDR3 contains 14 residues. Between the trimmed V and J ends, which lost 7 bases and 7 bases, there was a span of 19 bases. The germline CDR1 and CDR2 sequences are LNHDA and SQIVND (reference sequence). CDR3 loop: CASTKTEGGSGYTF. In nucleotides, the CDR3 is TGTGCCAGTACCAAAACGGAGGGAGGTAGTGGCTACACCTTC.

The chain links TRBV20-1 to TRBJ2-1; D is perhaps TRBD1 (6 bases). CDR1 is DFQATT, CDR2 SNEGSKA, per germline (reference sequence). Trimming shortened V by 7 bases and J by 7 bases, and 8 bases separated the two germline ends. The CDR3 extends over 10 amino acids. For the CDR3, the DNA is TGCAGTGGGCAGGGGAATGAGCAGTTCTTC. As protein: CSGQGNEQFF.

The rearrangement links TRBV4-1 to TRBJ1-3, with TRBD1 matching 7 bases. The CDR3 is 16 amino acids. The V gene end was trimmed by 2 bases and the J gene end by 4 bases; junction bases not matched to a gene: 8. Germline CDR1 and CDR2: MGHRA and YSYEKL. The CDR3 spells CASSQPQRTGGNTIYF. DNA for the CDR3: TGCGCCAGCAGCCAACCCCAAAGGACAGGCGGAAACACCATATATTTT.

The J gene is TRBJ2-5, the V gene TRBV24-1; the match to TRBD1 covers 8 bases. J lost 2 bases, V lost 2 bases, and 3 bases had no gene match. Germline values: CDR1 KGHDR, CDR2 SFDVKD. This CDR3 is 15 amino acids long. This CDR3 reads CATSDSRTGQETQYF. In DNA form, the CDR3 reads TGTGCCACCAGTGATTCCAGGACAGGGCAAGAGACCCAGTACTTC.

The rearrangement joins TRBV5-5 to TRBJ2-7; possible D gene TRBD1, 6 bases. CDR3 size: 14 residues. V was shortened by 5 bases and J by 1 base, with 13 bases between the two germline ends. Germline values: CDR1 SGHKS, CDR2 YYEKEE (reference sequence). The chain's CDR3 is CASRITGTSYEQYV. CDR3 coding DNA: TGTGCCAGCAGAATTACAGGGACATCCTACGAGCAGTACGTC.

The V gene is TRBV3-1 (or the pseudogene TRBV3-2), the J gene TRBJ1-1, with D perhaps TRBD1 (5 bases). The CDR3 runs to 14 residues. Trimming shortened V by 0 bases and J by 7 bases, and 12 bases separated the two germline ends. The germline gives CDR1 LGHDT, CDR2 YNNKEL (reference sequence). The CDR3 DNA is TGTGCCAGCAGCCAAGAGATGGCAGGGATTGAAGCTTTCTTT. This translates into CASSQEMAGIEAFF.

The chain recombines TRBV23-1 with TRBJ2-3; D unresolved. TRBV23-1 carries the ORF label, with uncertain function. The length of the CDR3 is 16 residues. V shed 0 bases and J shed 2 bases, with 12 bases lying between them. CDR3 nucleotides: TGCGCCAGCAGTCAATCTAACCTTATACACACAGATACGCAGTATTTT. Its protein is CASSQSNLIHTDTQYF.

The V gene is TRBV19, the J gene TRBJ1-1; the match to TRBD1 covers 10 bases. Trimming removed 6 bases from V and 7 bases from J; junction bases left unmatched: 8. CDR3 length equals 14 residues. CDR1 is LNHDA and CDR2 is SQIVND in the germline V gene (reference sequence). This CDR3 is CASSRDRGMGEAFF. CDR3 DNA: TGTGCCAGTAGCCGGGACAGGGGTATGGGTGAAGCTTTCTTT.

To note about this clone: Other DNA sequences in this specimen translate into the identical CDR3. The V and J genes are TRBV18 and TRBJ1-1; possibly TRBD1 for D (5 bases). This CDR3 region has 13 residues. The V gene's germline CDR1 is KGHSH and CDR2 LQKENI. V was clipped by 3 bases and J by 0 bases, with 5 bases between them. The CDR3 sequence: CASSPDMNTEAFF. CDR3 bases: TGTGCCAGCTCACCGGACATGAACACTGAAGCTTTCTTT.